This T cell receptor (beta chain) stems from a study of beta chain features in type 1 diabetes. Study information: Examination covered some 99,000,000 sorted cells spanning all samples.

General study findings and limits: A pattern of fewer insertions and more deletions at VDJ junctions was seen in type 1 diabetes patients. In all four CD4+ subsets, TCRB CDR3 length was significantly, moderately reduced in type 1 diabetes.

The length of the CDR3 is 14 residues. V lost 4 bases to trimming and J lost 4 bases; unmatched junction nucleotides: 6. CDR1 MNHEY and CDR2 SMNVEV come from the germline V gene (reference sequence). Investigators reverse transcribed all isolated RNA, so they sequenced expressed TCRB transcripts. Sequenced naive, central memory and regulatory T cell samples produced an average of about 3.6 million reads. Sequencing was performed with immunoSEQ multiplex PCR; in TCRdb, only in-frame clones are kept and a portion is missing. The sample records about 230,000 clones, roughly 16% being singletons. With regard to this clone: Its matching antigen is unknown.

The sample consisted of naive CD4+ T cells from blood. J is TRBJ1-2 and V is TRBV27, with 7 positions matching TRBD1. This TCR was recovered from a man aged 30-40 years with type 1 diabetes. The CDR3 protein is CASSSRQGFYGYTF. As DNA, the CDR3 is TGTGCCAGCAGTTCACGACAGGGCTTCTATGGCTACACCTTC.